The following is a T cell receptor (beta chain) sequence with its context. Germline CDR1 reads MNHEY; CDR2 reads SMNVEV (reference sequence). The CDR3 length is 14 residues. This specimen comes from a study of cytomegalovirus exposure and HLA in healthy donors. Across the study: In an earlier analysis, around 100 million unique TCR beta sequences were found from 150 million to 200 million T cells.

The PCR was carried out with 60 Vbeta primers and 13 Jbeta primers. The table came from immunoSEQ multiplex PCR; TCRdb's copy has only in-frame clones and leaves some out. The sample lists 200,000 to 250,000 clones, approximately 84% occurring once. The V and J genes are TRBV27 and TRBJ2-5; D might be TRBD2 (7 bases). The tail of the sequence fits TRBJ2-7 better, so the J call may be wrong. This receptor was obtained from a girl aged 2 to 10 in good health and CMV-seronegative. The material sequenced was PBMCs. CDR3 in amino acids: CASSSRGRGDEQYF. DNA of the CDR3: TGTGCCAGCAGTTCACGAGGGAGGGGGGACGAGCAGTACTTC.